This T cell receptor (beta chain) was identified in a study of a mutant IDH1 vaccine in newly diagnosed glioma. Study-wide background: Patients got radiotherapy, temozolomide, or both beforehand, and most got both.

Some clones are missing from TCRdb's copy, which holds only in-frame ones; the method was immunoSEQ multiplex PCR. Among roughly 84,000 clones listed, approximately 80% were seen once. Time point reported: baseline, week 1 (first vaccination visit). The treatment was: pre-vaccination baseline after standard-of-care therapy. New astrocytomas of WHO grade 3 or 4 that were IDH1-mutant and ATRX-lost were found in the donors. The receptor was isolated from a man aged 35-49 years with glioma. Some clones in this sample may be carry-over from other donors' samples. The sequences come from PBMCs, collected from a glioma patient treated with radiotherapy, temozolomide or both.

The DNA of the CDR3 is TGTGCCAGCAGCCGCGGCAGGGTGGGTTCACCCCTCCACTTT. This sequence encodes CASSRGRVGSPLHF. The chain employs TRBV5-6 and TRBJ1-6; D may be TRBD1 (5 bases). CDR3 length: 14 residues. From germline, CDR1 is SGHDT and CDR2 YYEEEE. The V end was cut by 4 bases, the J end by 9 bases, with 14 bases between.